Described below is a single T cell receptor beta chain sequence and its context. TCRdb's table, derived via immunoSEQ multiplex PCR, lists solely in-frame clones and lacks some. Here the sample spans over 40,000 clones, 65% to 85% being singletons. The sort gate was single viable CD3+CD4+CD8-CD45RO+ cells for memory CD4+ T cells. Looked up from germline, CDR1 is SNHLY and CDR2 is FYNNEI. The CDR3 has 14 residues. Trimming removed 6 bases from V and 1 base from J; junction bases left unmatched: 4. The sample comes from a study of memory CD4+ T cells and cytomegalovirus serostatus. This TCR was recovered from an adult in good health and CMV-seronegative. This chain links TRBV2 with TRBJ2-3, with TRBD2 matching 7 bases. The sequencing input was memory CD4+ T cells from blood. The CDR3 region has the DNA TGTGCCAGCAGACCGGGGGGTGGCACAGATACGCAGTATTTT. Translating gives CASRPGGGTDTQYF.